One sample yielded the 14 T cell receptor beta chains listed below, sequenced in a study of regulatory T cells in long-lasting Graves disease. Arm-PCR of CDR3 regions with iRepertoire HTBI primers generated TCR beta libraries. TCRdb reprocessed the multiplex PCR reads via MiXCR and lists one record per CDR3 protein. The repertoire holds about 460,000 distinct CDR3 sequences, with approximately 23% as singletons. The time point is: persistent/refractory GD, antithyroid drugs over 5 years with positive TRAb. PBMCs were the source of the RNA used for TCR sequencing. Sequenced material: peripheral blood mononuclear cells (PBMCs), taken when the disease was refractory, from a patient treated with antithyroid drugs. The receptors here all came from a female donor with Graves disease.

In its sample, this clonotype was seen a few times. Just one base apart from a much larger clone, this may be a read error. The rearrangement joins TRBV20-1 to TRBJ2-5; possibly TRBD2 for D (5 bases). Between the trimmed V and J ends, which lost 1 base and 5 bases, there was a span of 8 bases. The CDR3 extends over 12 amino acids. Germline CDR1 reads DFQATT; CDR2 reads SNEGSKA (reference sequence). CDR3 protein: CSARAGLETQYF. CDR3 nucleotide sequence: TGCAGTGCTAGAGCGGGGTTGGAGACCCAGTACTTC.

This clonotype appeared many times. This chain joins TRBV28 and TRBJ1-2; D not resolved. V was clipped by 6 bases and J by 3 bases, with 14 bases between them. The CDR3 spans 14 residues. Germline CDR1 is MDHEN and CDR2 is SYDVKM. In DNA form, the CDR3 reads TGTGCCAGCAGCTTAAGTCGGGGTCACTATGGCTACACCTTC. It encodes CASSLSRGHYGYTF.

This chain joins TRBV6-1 and TRBJ2-7; D may correspond to TRBD1 or TRBD2 (5 bases each). Germline V gives CDR1 MNHNS, CDR2 SASEGT. The CDR3 loop spans 13 amino acids. Trimming removed 6 bases from V and 2 bases from J, with 11 bases in between. The DNA of the CDR3 is TGTGCCAGCAGCCGTCGAGGGGCCTACGAGCAGTACTTC. Amino acids: CASSRRGAYEQYF.

This clonotype was recorded many times. The rearrangement joins TRBV20-1 to TRBJ1-2, with 12 bases identical to TRBD1. This CDR3 contains 14 residues. Germline trimming cut 3 bases from V and 7 bases from J; bases unmatched to any gene: 6. CDR1 DFQATT and CDR2 SNEGSKA come from the germline V gene (reference sequence). The CDR3 sequence is CSARRDRGPSGYTF. The CDR3 bases are TGCAGTGCTAGGCGGGACAGGGGGCCGAGTGGCTACACCTTC.

Worth noting for this clonotype: At one end, the junction sequence differs from germline, possibly due to a read error. The gene calls are TRBV11-2 and TRBJ2-1; D remains unclear. Germline lookup yields CDR1 SGHAT and CDR2 FQNNGV. This CDR3 is 15 amino acids long. The CDR3 coding sequence is TGTGCCAGCAGCCGCTTAGTCTTCTCCTACACTGAGCAGTTCTTC. This codes for CASSRLVFSYTEQFF.

This clonotype was seen only a few times. The chain uses TRBV15 and TRBJ1-3; 8 bases line up with TRBD1. Germline-derived CDR1 and CDR2 are LNHNV and YYDKDF (reference sequence). The CDR3 has 16 amino acids. After removal of 1 base from V and 0 bases from J, the junction contained 2 bases not matched to a gene. CDR3 bases: TGTGCCACCAGCAGAGTCACAGGGGGCTCTGGAAACACCATATATTTT. This encodes CATSRVTGGSGNTIYF. Complete variable domain (other parts from reference TRBV15 and TRBJ1-3): DAMVIQNPRYQVTQFGKPVTLSCSQTLNHNVMYWYQQKSSQAPKLLFHYYDKDFNNEADTPDNFQSRRPNTSFCFLDIRSPGLGDTAMYLCATSRVTGGSGNTIYFGEGSWLTVV.

This clonotype has only a few counts. The gene calls are TRBV6-1 and TRBJ2-7; the match to TRBD1 covers 7 bases. CDR1 is MNHNS and CDR2 is SASEGT in the germline V gene. After removal of 7 bases from V and 0 bases from J, the junction contained 6 bases not matched to a gene. The CDR3 consists of 14 residues. CDR3 nucleotide sequence: TGTGCCAGCACAAGGGGGCTCAGCTCCTACGAGCAGTACTTC. Protein product: CASTRGLSSYEQYF.

In this sample, this clonotype turned up many times. This chain joins TRBV14 and TRBJ1-2; weak D call: TRBD1 (5 bases). The germline V and J ends were trimmed by 0 bases and 10 bases, with 12 bases remaining between them. There are 13 residues in the CDR3. CDR1 and CDR2 from the germline V gene are SGHDN and FVKESK. CDR3 nucleotide sequence: TGTGCCAGCAGCCAAGATGAGGGACCAAACTACACCTTC. Amino acid sequence: CASSQDEGPNYTF.

The sample holds many counts of this clonotype. The chain combines TRBV29-1 with TRBJ2-7; 10 nucleotides match TRBD1. V lost 4 bases to trimming and J lost 2 bases; unmatched junction nucleotides: 2. The CDR3 is 13 amino acids. Germline values: CDR1 SQVTM, CDR2 ANQGSEA. The CDR3 DNA is TGCAGCGTTGCTGGGACAGGGGCCTACGAGCAGTACTTC. Its protein product is CSVAGTGAYEQYF.

Many counts were recorded for this clonotype. The chain joins TRBV12-3 or TRBV12-4 to TRBJ1-5; a possible D gene is TRBD1 (5 bases). CDR3 size: 14 residues. The ends were cut back, 3 bases at V and 5 bases at J, with 11 bases in the middle. The CDR3 sequence is CASSFGTRYQPQHF. In nucleotides, the CDR3 is TGTGCCAGCAGTTTCGGGACGCGATATCAGCCCCAGCATTTT.

This clonotype was found a few times. This sequence joins TRBV11-2 and TRBJ1-1, with D possibly matching TRBD1 (6 bases). CDR1 and CDR2 from the germline V gene are SGHAT and FQNNGV. V lost 4 bases and J 0 bases, leaving 18 bases between the germline ends. CDR3 length equals 17 residues. The CDR3 loop is CASSSRTVTGLNTEAFF. The CDR3 bases are TGTGCCAGCAGCTCTAGAACAGTGACAGGTTTGAACACTGAAGCTTTCTTT.

In this sample, this clonotype turned up many times. This chain uses TRBV28 with TRBJ1-2; D remains ambiguous. V lost 7 bases and J lost 2, with 11 bases in between. The CDR3 is 13 residues long. The V gene's germline CDR1 is MDHEN and CDR2 SYDVKM. The CDR3 sequence is CASTSAGNYGYTF. For the CDR3, the DNA is TGTGCCAGCACCTCGGCCGGGAACTATGGCTACACCTTC.

This clonotype appeared many times. The V call is TRBV28, the J call TRBJ1-5, with a tentative D call TRBD1 (5 bases). The germline V and J ends were trimmed by 7 bases and 7 bases, with 17 bases remaining between them. The germline V gene encodes CDR1 MDHEN and CDR2 SYDVKM. This CDR3 is 14 amino acids long. The DNA of the CDR3 is TGTGCCAGCATCTTGGGGCAGGGCGGCCAGCCCCAGCATTTT. It specifies CASILGQGGQPQHF.

The CDR3 DNA reads as TGTGCCAGCAGGACAAGCGGGGGGGATACGCAGTATTTT. Amino acids: CASRTSGGDTQYF. The chain has TRBV12-3 or TRBV12-4 and TRBJ2-3; 9 bases are a match to TRBD2. The CDR3 length is 13 residues. The V and J ends lost 6 bases and 6 bases, in that order; junction bases with no gene match: 4.